Described below is a single T cell receptor beta chain sequence and its context. Its antigen is unknown. Sequencing was performed with immunoSEQ multiplex PCR; in TCRdb, only in-frame clones are kept and a portion is missing. The sample has 300,000 to 400,000 clones, roughly 67% seen once; the top ten hold roughly 6%. Trimming stripped 2 bases from V and 9 bases from J, with 8 bases between. CDR1 and CDR2 from the germline V gene are MGHRA and YSYEKL. The CDR3 length is 12 residues. This sample is drawn from a study of cytotoxic CD8 clonotypes in ibrutinib-treated CLL. Across the study: With a range of 6 to 36, the median treatment time before response samples were taken was roughly twelve months. Study-level findings and limits: In comparison with age-matched healthy donors, baseline clonality was higher and tracked circulating CD8+ T-cell counts.

The receptor's source is a human donor with chronic lymphocytic leukemia. The sequenced sample was PBMCs, obtained after 36 months of ibrutinib treatment. V is TRBV4-1 and J is TRBJ2-1, with no clear D. CDR3 bases: TGCGCCAGCAGCCAATCATGGGGTGAGCAGTTCTTC. It encodes CASSQSWGEQFF.